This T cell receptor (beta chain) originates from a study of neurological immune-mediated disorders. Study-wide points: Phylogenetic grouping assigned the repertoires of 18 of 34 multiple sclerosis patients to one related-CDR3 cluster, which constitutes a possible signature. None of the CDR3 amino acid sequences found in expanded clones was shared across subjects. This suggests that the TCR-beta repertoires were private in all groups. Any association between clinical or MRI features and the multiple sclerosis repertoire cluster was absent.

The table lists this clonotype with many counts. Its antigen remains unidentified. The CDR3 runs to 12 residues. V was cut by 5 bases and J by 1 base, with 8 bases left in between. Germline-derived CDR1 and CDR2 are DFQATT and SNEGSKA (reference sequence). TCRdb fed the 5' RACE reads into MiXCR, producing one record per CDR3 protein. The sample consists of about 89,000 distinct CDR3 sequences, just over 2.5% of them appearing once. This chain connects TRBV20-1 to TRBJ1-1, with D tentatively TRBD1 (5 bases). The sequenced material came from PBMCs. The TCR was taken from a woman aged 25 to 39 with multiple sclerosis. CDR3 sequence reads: CSAVRANTEAFF. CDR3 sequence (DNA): TGCAGTGCTGTCAGGGCGAACACTGAAGCTTTCTTT.